This record looks at one T cell receptor beta chain sequence and its context. Per the study methods: Amplified reference gene primers provided the basis for estimating nucleated cell counts. Assay: immunoSEQ multiplex PCR; the TCRdb copy retains only in-frame clones and omits some. V, J and clone size derive from that table, while D and trimming were established from the DNA sequence. The sample gives approximately 80,000 clones, over 75% of which show up once; around 40% is in the top ten. V was pared by 6 bases and J by 4 bases, with 8 bases of the junction left unmatched. CDR1 MNHEY and CDR2 SMNVEV come from the germline V gene (reference sequence). The CDR3 sequence is 17 residues long. The sample comes from a study of blood T cell repertoires in COVID-19. For the study at large: Acute-phase and convalescent COVID-19 samples originated in the United States, Italy and Spain. The analysed material was cDNA or gDNA that came from T cells, B-cell-depleted T cells, or PBMCs.

This chain connects TRBV27 to TRBJ2-1; TRBD2 aligns across 14 bases. This clonotype originated in a human donor in a cohort sampled during active COVID-19. The sequenced sample consisted of peripheral blood. The DNA of the CDR3 is TGTGCCAGCAGACCGGCGGGACTAGCGGGGGCTTACAATGAGCAGTTCTTC. Translating gives CASRPAGLAGAYNEQFF.